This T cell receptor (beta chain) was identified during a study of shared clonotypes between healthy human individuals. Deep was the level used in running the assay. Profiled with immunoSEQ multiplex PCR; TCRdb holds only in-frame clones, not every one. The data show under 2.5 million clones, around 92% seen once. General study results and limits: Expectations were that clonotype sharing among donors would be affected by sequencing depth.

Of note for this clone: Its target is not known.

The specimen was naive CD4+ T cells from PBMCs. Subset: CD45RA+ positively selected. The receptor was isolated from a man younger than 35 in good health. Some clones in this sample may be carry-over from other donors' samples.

The CDR3 DNA follows: TGTGCCAGCAGCTTGGGAGGGGCCGAGCAGTACTTC. Protein: CASSLGGAEQYF. The chain carries TRBV5-5 and TRBJ2-7; D tentatively reads TRBD1 or TRBD2 (5 bases each). Germline CDR1 reads SGHKS; CDR2 reads YYEKEE (reference sequence). V gave up 0 bases and J gave up 6 bases, with 7 bases separating them. The CDR3 is made up of 12 amino acids.